The entry below describes one T cell receptor beta chain. Germline loops: CDR1 KGHDR, CDR2 SFDVKD. Trimming cost V 4 bases and J 4 bases; bases outside gene matches: 6. The CDR3 spans 14 residues. Beta-chain TCR CDR3 regions were amplified from RNA transcripts. Second-round multiplex PCR came after first-round RT-PCR with HTBI primers. TCRdb ran MiXCR on the multiplex PCR reads and lists one entry per CDR3 protein. The table has around 170,000 distinct CDR3 sequences, approximately 40% seen once. The data stem from a study of Graves' ophthalmopathy and Graves' hyperthyroidism. Material for sequencing was peripheral blood. This TCR was recovered from a woman in her forties with Graves' ophthalmopathy. The chain recombines TRBV24-1 with TRBJ2-7, with 7 nucleotides matching TRBD1. The CDR3 sequence: CATSDTGTEYEQYF. Here the CDR3 DNA reads TGTGCCACCAGTGACACCGGGACAGAGTACGAGCAGTACTTC.